Presented here are 3 T cell receptor beta chains from one specimen sequenced in a study of T cells in Graves' hyperthyroidism and ophthalmopathy. Amplified TCR beta CDR3 regions came from RNA transcripts. The HTBI primer set was used in a first-round RT-PCR of the TCR CDR3. One entry per CDR3 protein, called by TCRdb with MiXCR from the multiplex PCR reads. In the table there are about 720,000 distinct CDR3 sequences, less than 20% of which are singletons. Material for sequencing was blood. These receptors were taken from a man younger than 30 with Graves' hyperthyroidism.

The gene calls are TRBV4-1 and TRBJ2-7; 7 bases agree with TRBD1. The CDR3 covers 15 residues. Germline-derived CDR1 and CDR2 are MGHRA and YSYEKL. V was clipped by 5 bases and J by 5 bases; unmatched bases: 12. Here the CDR3 DNA reads TGCGCCAGCAGCACTACCACGACAGGGCTCCACGAGCAGTACTTC. Translation gives CASSTTTTGLHEQYF.

The sample holds many counts of this clonotype. The chain couples TRBV5-1 to TRBJ2-7, with TRBD2 identical over 7 bases. Germline-derived CDR1 and CDR2 are SGHRS and YFSETQ. This CDR3 is built from 16 residues. Unmatched junction bases numbered 11, after V lost 4 bases and J lost 1 base. The CDR3: CASSRVAGVKSYEQYF. The CDR3 bases are TGCGCCAGCAGCCGGGTGGCGGGAGTAAAGTCCTACGAGCAGTACTTC.

The sample holds many counts of this clonotype. The V and J genes are TRBV7-9 and TRBJ2-3; tentatively, D is TRBD1 or TRBD2 (5 bases each). Germline lookup yields CDR1 SEHNR and CDR2 FQNEAQ (reference sequence). The CDR3 length is 15 residues. The V end was cut by 3 bases, the J end by 1 base, with 11 bases between. The CDR3 here is CASSFTGGGTDTQYF. CDR3 sequence (DNA): TGTGCCAGCAGCTTCACTGGGGGAGGCACAGATACGCAGTATTTT.